This T cell receptor beta chain was retrieved from a study of cytomegalovirus exposure and HLA in healthy donors. CDR1 is GTSNPN, CDR2 SVGIG, per germline (reference sequence). Between the trimmed V and J ends, which lost 1 base and 0 bases, there was a span of 5 bases. There are 13 residues in the CDR3. Primers: 60 Vbeta forward and 13 Jbeta reverse. Here immunoSEQ multiplex PCR was the method, and the copy in TCRdb shows in-frame clones only, minus some. This sample carries around 63,000 clones, roughly 80% of them seen once, and the ten largest clones take roughly 2.9%. This clone occurred once. Input material: PBMCs. The TCR originated in a woman in her twenties or thirties in good health and CMV-seronegative. This rearrangement joins TRBV30 to TRBJ2-3; D gene uncertain. The chain's CDR3 is CAWSEASTDTQYF. In DNA form, the CDR3 reads TGTGCCTGGAGTGAAGCTAGCACAGATACGCAGTATTTT.